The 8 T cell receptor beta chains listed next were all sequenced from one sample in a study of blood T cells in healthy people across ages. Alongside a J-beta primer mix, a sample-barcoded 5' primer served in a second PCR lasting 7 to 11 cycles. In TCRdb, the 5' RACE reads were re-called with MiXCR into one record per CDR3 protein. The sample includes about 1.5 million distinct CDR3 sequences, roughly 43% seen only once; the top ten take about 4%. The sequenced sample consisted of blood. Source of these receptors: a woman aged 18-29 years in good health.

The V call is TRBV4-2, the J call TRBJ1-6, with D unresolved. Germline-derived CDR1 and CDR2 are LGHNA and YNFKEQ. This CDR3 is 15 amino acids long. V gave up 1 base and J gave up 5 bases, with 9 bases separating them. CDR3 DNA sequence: TGTGCCAGCAGCCAAGGGGATCTCCATAATTCACCCCTCCACTTT. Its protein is CASSQGDLHNSPLHF.

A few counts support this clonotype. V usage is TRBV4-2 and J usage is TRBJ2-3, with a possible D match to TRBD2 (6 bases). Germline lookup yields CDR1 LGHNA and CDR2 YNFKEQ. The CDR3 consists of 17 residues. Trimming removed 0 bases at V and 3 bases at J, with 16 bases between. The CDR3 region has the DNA TGTGCCAGCAGCCAAGATCCACGGCGGGAAAGAACAGATACGCAGTATTTT. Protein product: CASSQDPRRERTDTQYF.

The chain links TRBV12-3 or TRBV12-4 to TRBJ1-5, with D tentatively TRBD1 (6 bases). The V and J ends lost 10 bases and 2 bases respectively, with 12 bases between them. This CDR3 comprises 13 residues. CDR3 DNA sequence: TGTGCCACACAGGGAGGCGGCAATCAGCCCCAGCATTTT. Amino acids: CATQGGGNQPQHF.

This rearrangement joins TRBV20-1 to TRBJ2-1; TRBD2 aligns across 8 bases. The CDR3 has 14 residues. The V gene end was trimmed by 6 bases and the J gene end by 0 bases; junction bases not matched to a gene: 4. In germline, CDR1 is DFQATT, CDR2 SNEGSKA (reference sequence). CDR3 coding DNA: TGCAGTGCCAAGCGGGGGAGCTCCTACAATGAGCAGTTCTTC. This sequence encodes CSAKRGSSYNEQFF.

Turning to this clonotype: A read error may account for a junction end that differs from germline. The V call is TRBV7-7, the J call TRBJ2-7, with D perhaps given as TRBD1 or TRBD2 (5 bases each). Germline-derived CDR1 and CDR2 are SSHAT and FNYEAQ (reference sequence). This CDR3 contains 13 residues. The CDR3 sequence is CASSLAMGVEQYF. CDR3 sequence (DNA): TGTGCTAGCAGCTTAGCGATGGGGGTTGAGCAGTACTTC.

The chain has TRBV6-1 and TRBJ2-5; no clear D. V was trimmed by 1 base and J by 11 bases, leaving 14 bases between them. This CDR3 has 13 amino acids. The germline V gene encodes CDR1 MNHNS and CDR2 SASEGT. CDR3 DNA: TGTGCCAGCAGTGAAGGGACGCACAATGAGCAGTACTTC. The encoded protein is CASSEGTHNEQYF.

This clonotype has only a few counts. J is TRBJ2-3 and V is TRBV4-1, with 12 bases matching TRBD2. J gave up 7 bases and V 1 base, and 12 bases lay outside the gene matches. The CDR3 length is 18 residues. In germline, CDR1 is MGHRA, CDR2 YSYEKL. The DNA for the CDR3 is TGCGCCAGCAGCCAAGGTCCCCCAACTAGCGGGGGGAGGAATACGCAGTATTTT. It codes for CASSQGPPTSGGRNTQYF.

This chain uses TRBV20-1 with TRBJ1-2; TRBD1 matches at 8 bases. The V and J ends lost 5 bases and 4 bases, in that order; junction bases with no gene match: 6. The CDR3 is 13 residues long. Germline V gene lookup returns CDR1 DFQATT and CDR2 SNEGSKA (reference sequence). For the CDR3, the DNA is TGCAGTGCTCCAATAACAGGGGGCTATGGCTACACCTTC. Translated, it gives CSAPITGGYGYTF.